These 14 T cell receptor beta chains share one sample of origin, sequenced in a study of Graves' ophthalmopathy and Graves' hyperthyroidism. RNA transcripts yielded amplified TCR beta CDR3 regions. Following a first-round RT-PCR that used HTBI primers, a second-round multiplex PCR was carried out. TCRdb called the multiplex PCR reads again in MiXCR, with one record for every CDR3 protein. This table has around 670,000 distinct CDR3 sequences, 40% appearing once. The sequenced material came from peripheral blood. All receptors come from an adult man with Graves' ophthalmopathy.

V and J are TRBV7-2 and TRBJ2-7; TRBD2 aligns across 7 bases. The CDR3 covers 16 residues. Trimming at V came to 1 base and at J to 4 bases, leaving 10 bases not matched to a gene. Germline V gene data show CDR1 as SGHTA and CDR2 as FQGNSA. The DNA of the CDR3 is TGTGCCAGCAGCTTAGATGAAGGACTAGTAAGTTACGAGCAGTACTTC. Translation gives CASSLDEGLVSYEQYF.

The chain uses TRBV2 and TRBJ1-5; no clear D gene. This CDR3 is 14 amino acids long. Per the germline V gene, CDR1 is SNHLY and CDR2 is FYNNEI. V lost 6 bases and J lost 4, with 13 bases in between. CDR3: CASSLDLQNQPQHF. The CDR3 region has the DNA TGTGCCAGCAGCTTAGATCTCCAGAATCAGCCCCAGCATTTT.

V is TRBV12-3 or TRBV12-4 and J is TRBJ1-3; no clear D gene. CDR3 size: 14 residues. V was shortened by 4 bases and J by 2 bases, with 9 bases between the two germline ends. The CDR3 DNA is TGTGCCAGCAGTTCCCATTACACTGGAAACACCATATATTTT. This sequence encodes CASSSHYTGNTIYF.

The rearrangement joins TRBV15 to TRBJ2-5, with a tentative D call TRBD1 (6 bases). CDR1 and CDR2 from the germline V gene are LNHNV and YYDKDF (reference sequence). CDR3 length equals 16 residues. V was shortened by 1 base and J by 5 bases, with 17 bases between the two germline ends. The chain's CDR3 is CATSRAAGAEAETQYF. The CDR3 DNA sequence: TGTGCCACCAGCAGAGCTGCAGGGGCTGAGGCGGAGACCCAGTACTTC.

This chain uses TRBV5-1 with TRBJ2-7; D perhaps matches TRBD1 (5 bases). Between the trimmed V and J ends, which lost 0 bases and 5 bases, there was a span of 9 bases. The CDR3 extends over 13 amino acids. Germline V CDR1 and CDR2: SGHRS, YFSETQ. The CDR3, as DNA: TGCGCCAGCAGCTTGGATCAGGGAAACGAGCAGTACTTC. Residues: CASSLDQGNEQYF.

This clonotype was found a few times. The V gene is TRBV11-1, the J gene TRBJ1-2; TRBD1 might be the D (5 bases). CDR3 size: 15 residues. Germline lookup yields CDR1 SGHAT and CDR2 FQDESV (reference sequence). V shed 6 bases and J shed 8 bases, with 22 bases lying between them. The CDR3 loop is CASSPPGGARQGYTF. In DNA form, the CDR3 reads TGTGCCAGCAGTCCCCCGGGAGGGGCGAGGCAGGGCTACACCTTC.

The J gene is TRBJ2-3, the V gene TRBV7-2; no clear D gene. The ends were cut back, 0 bases at V and 6 bases at J, with 10 bases in the middle. The CDR3 has 14 residues. CDR1 and CDR2 (germline): SGHTA, FQGNSA. CDR3: CASSLAARPDTQYF. CDR3 nucleotides: TGTGCCAGCAGCTTAGCGGCTAGGCCCGATACGCAGTATTTT.

This clonotype has just a few counts. The chain is built from TRBV7-9 and TRBJ2-2; 11 positions match TRBD2. V shed 9 bases and J 1 base; nucleotides not matched to a gene: 4. Germline V gene lookup returns CDR1 SEHNR and CDR2 FQNEAQ (reference sequence). The CDR3 covers 15 residues. CDR3 loop: CASKTSGVNTGELFF. DNA for the CDR3: TGTGCCAGTAAGACTAGCGGGGTGAACACCGGGGAGCTGTTTTTT.

The DNA for the CDR3 is TGTGCCACAAACGGAAGGGGGCCCACCGCGCCCCAGCATTTT. Translating it yields CATNGRGPTAPQHF. V is TRBV24-1 and J is TRBJ1-5; TRBD1 matches 7 bases. The CDR3 sequence is 14 residues long. CDR1 is KGHDR and CDR2 is SFDVKD in the germline V gene. After removal of 10 bases from V and 9 bases from J, the junction contained 14 bases not matched to a gene.

The chain recombines TRBV20-1 with TRBJ1-6; tentative D call: TRBD1 (5 bases). This CDR3 has 15 residues. CDR1 is DFQATT and CDR2 is SNEGSKA in the germline V gene (reference sequence). Trimming took 0 bases from V and 11 from J, leaving 17 bases between them. CDR3 loop: CSARDWGAGPAPLHF. For the CDR3, the DNA is TGCAGTGCTAGAGATTGGGGAGCAGGGCCGGCACCCCTCCACTTT.

The rearrangement joins TRBV5-1 to TRBJ2-2, with D possibly matching TRBD2 (6 bases). The CDR3 is made up of 15 amino acids. Trimming stripped 4 bases from V and 5 bases from J, with 15 bases between. Germline V gene sequence: CDR1 SGHRS, CDR2 YFSETQ. CDR3 in amino acids: CASSMGLVGTGELFF. The CDR3 bases are TGCGCCAGCAGCATGGGACTTGTAGGTACCGGGGAGCTGTTTTTT.

This chain links TRBV7-2 with TRBJ1-2; 8 bases fit TRBD1. The CDR3 consists of 18 residues. Germline trimming cut 6 bases from V and 4 bases from J; bases unmatched to any gene: 19. Germline-derived CDR1 and CDR2 are SGHTA and FQGNSA. DNA of the CDR3: TGTGCCAGCAGTGAGGAGCGGGGCGCAGGGGGCGGGAGCTATGGCTACACCTTC. Protein sequence: CASSEERGAGGGSYGYTF.

The genes are TRBV25-1 and TRBJ2-1; 10 bases map to TRBD2. The CDR3 contains 15 residues. Unmatched junction bases numbered 5, after V lost 3 bases and J lost 6 bases. Germline values: CDR1 MGHDK, CDR2 SYGVNS. This chain's CDR3 is CASSDLGLASNEQFF. CDR3 coding DNA: TGTGCCAGCAGTGACTTGGGACTAGCGAGCAATGAGCAGTTCTTC.

This clonotype was seen only a few times. The chain couples TRBV2 to TRBJ2-7; the match to TRBD2 covers 12 bases. From germline, CDR1 is SNHLY and CDR2 FYNNEI. The CDR3 sequence is 16 residues long. V lost 5 bases to trimming and J lost 2 bases; unmatched junction nucleotides: 7. CDR3 region: CASSSPRTSGTYEQYF. The DNA of the CDR3 is TGTGCCAGCAGTTCACCTCGGACTAGCGGGACCTACGAGCAGTACTTC.